This T cell receptor beta chain was found in a study of cytomegalovirus exposure and HLA in healthy donors. Germline CDR1 is LNHDA and CDR2 is SQIVND (reference sequence). Trimming took off 2 bases at V and 0 bases at J, with 8 bases between the two ends. The CDR3 contains 16 residues. 13 Jbeta primers and 60 Vbeta primers were used for the PCR. Measured with immunoSEQ multiplex PCR; TCRdb has only the in-frame clones, and not every one. Altogether 73,000 or so clones are present, around 76% being singletons, with the ten largest covering less than 7.5%. This receptor was taken from a man in his fifties or sixties in good health and CMV-seronegative. Sequenced: PBMCs. This rearrangement joins TRBV19 to TRBJ2-6, with no clear D. The CDR3 DNA sequence: TGTGCCAGTAGTATAACTCCCAACTCTGGGGCCAACGTCCTGACTTTC. Translating gives CASSITPNSGANVLTF. Full variable domain (missing parts from reference TRBV19 and TRBJ2-6): DGGITQSPKYLFRKEGQNVTLSCEQNLNHDAMYWYRQDPGQGLRLIYYSQIVNDFQKGDIAEGYSVSREKKESFPLTVTSAQKNPTAFYLCASSITPNSGANVLTFGAGSRLTVL.